Sequencing of this T cell receptor (beta chain) was carried out in a study of T cell repertoires in cytomegalovirus infection. V was cut by 0 bases and J by 6 bases, with 9 bases left in between. Per germline, CDR1 MGHRA and CDR2 YSYEKL. CDR3 length equals 14 residues. A single record per CDR3 protein comes from TCRdb applying MiXCR to the reads. The table shows around 290,000 distinct CDR3 sequences, with about 26% occurring only once. V is TRBV4-1 and J is TRBJ2-1; D remains ambiguous. What was sequenced was PBMCs. This TCR came from a human donor in good health (CMV status not recorded). Some clones in this sample may be carry-over from other donors' samples. CDR3 sequence reads: CASSQDLGVNEQFF. The CDR3, as DNA: TGCGCCAGCAGCCAAGATCTAGGAGTCAATGAGCAGTTCTTC.